This paragraph reports one T cell receptor beta chain. These data come from a study of T cell changes during pregnancy in multiple sclerosis. V gave up 3 bases and J gave up 4 bases, with 16 bases separating them. This CDR3 has 16 amino acids. The germline gives CDR1 MGHRA, CDR2 YSYEKL. Profiled with immunoSEQ multiplex PCR; TCRdb holds only in-frame clones, not every one. The table lists fewer than 65,000 clones, 90% to 95% of them singletons, with over 2% in the top ten. The chain joins TRBV4-1 to TRBJ1-5; D is ambiguous. The clonotype comes from a female donor in good health, enrolled as a control in a pregnancy study. This sample comprised peripheral blood, obtained in the third trimester of pregnancy. The CDR3 protein is CASSQYSGESNQPQHF. The CDR3 DNA reads TGCGCCAGCAGCCAGTATTCGGGAGAGTCTAATCAGCCCCAGCATTTT.